These T cell receptor beta chains were read from a single sample in a study of blood T cell repertoires in COVID-19. Sequencing was performed with immunoSEQ multiplex PCR; in TCRdb, only in-frame clones are kept and a portion is missing. The top ten clones hold 6.5% to 8% of a sample with under 200,000 clones, over 75% of them seen once. Source material: peripheral blood. Every receptor here comes from a man in his 70s with active or convalescent COVID-19. Both conserved end residues are part of each CDR3. The D gene is left open where the match is weak. A clone size is listed for some rows: how often the clone was seen (once, few, many), or a class if it is expanded.

13,TRBJ1-5,TRBD1,TRBV19,NA,CASSKDRSQPQHF
15,TRBJ1-2,NA,TRBV7-9,NA,CASSLVNGPTEGYTF
15,TRBJ2-5,NA,TRBV5-1,NA,CASSLSARYQETQYF
14,TRBJ2-2,NA,TRBV27,NA,CASRRARGTGELFF
16,TRBJ1-4,TRBD1,TRBV4-1,NA,CASSQEGSRGEEKLFF
14,TRBJ1-6,NA,TRBV2,NA,CASRLFERGSPLHF
16,TRBJ2-2,TRBD1,TRBV6-5,NA,CASSLGQGALTGELFF
14,TRBJ2-5,NA,TRBV9,NA,CASTNELAVGTQYF
15,TRBJ1-6,NA,TRBV19,NA,CASSILGLYNSPLHF
12,TRBJ2-7,NA,TRBV5-6,NA,CASSLYTYEQYF
16,TRBJ2-1,TRBD2,TRBV9,NA,CASSVERGGALNEQFF
14,TRBJ1-1,NA,TRBV2,NA,CASTALGGNTEAFF
13,TRBJ2-1,NA,TRBV10-1,NA,CASSEGLFVEQFF
14,TRBJ1-2,NA,TRBV5-1,NA,CASSSHQGMGGYTF
15,TRBJ1-6,NA,TRBV6-5,NA,CASRKGGSYNSPLHF
17,TRBJ2-1,TRBD2,TRBV3-1/TRBV3-2,NA,CASSPTSGGRSYNEQFF
13,TRBJ1-1,TRBD1,TRBV30,NA,CAWSQDGQGGSTF
16,TRBJ2-5,NA,TRBV9,NA,CASSDAAGTGRETQYF
15,TRBJ1-2,NA,TRBV9,NA,CASSASAWANYGYTF
12,TRBJ1-2,TRBD1,TRBV6-5,few,CASPPGGGGYTF
15,TRBJ1-3,NA,TRBV9,NA,CASSEGVGAWNTIYF
14,TRBJ2-7,NA,TRBV7-9,NA,CASSLDSAPYEQYF
16,TRBJ2-5,TRBD2,TRBV5-4,few,CASSLGGSGTSRTQYF
17,TRBJ2-7,TRBD2,TRBV6-1,NA,CASSEPISRGGTYEQYF
17,TRBJ1-1,NA,TRBV18,NA,CASSPSAVGTLNTEAFF
14,TRBJ2-5,NA,TRBV9,once,CASSATQYQETQYF
13,TRBJ1-1,NA,TRBV6-5,NA,CASSRPRSTEAFF
13,TRBJ2-3,TRBD1,TRBV30,NA,CASRGQGLSTQYF
17,TRBJ2-1,TRBD2,TRBV4-1,NA,CASSQHLGTSGNNEQFF
15,TRBJ2-6,NA,TRBV12-2,few,CASRDQASGANVLTF
14,TRBJ1-5,NA,TRBV5-1,NA,CASREEAGDQPQHF
16,TRBJ2-7,TRBD1,TRBV9,few,CASSVAGQGPFNEQYF
15,TRBJ2-7,NA,TRBV6-6,few,CASLARDTGTYEQYF
15,TRBJ1-6,TRBD1,TRBV18,NA,CASSLRQGDNSPLHF
14,TRBJ1-2,NA,TRBV2,NA,CASSEVGQGYGYTF
15,TRBJ2-5,TRBD2,TRBV7-6,NA,CASSLGTRTGETQYF
11,TRBJ2-7,NA,TRBV30,NA,CAWSVAGEQYF
14,TRBJ1-2,NA,TRBV7-2,NA,CASSFFQADYGYTF
15,TRBJ2-5,TRBD1,TRBV18,NA,CASFSGTGHQETQYF